This entry lists 10 T cell receptor beta chains sequenced from one sample in a study of identical twins. From the 5' RACE reads, TCRdb called clonotypes with MiXCR, one entry per CDR3 protein. This sample has around 1.7 million distinct CDR3 sequences, with about 32% found just once. The sequencing input was cord blood. These receptors were taken from a newborn girl in good health.

This clonotype was observed many times. This chain uses TRBV29-1 with TRBJ1-1; D not certain. The CDR3 is 12 residues long. Trimming took 2 bases from V and 2 from J, leaving 6 bases between them. Germline lookup yields CDR1 SQVTM and CDR2 ANQGSEA. The CDR3 DNA reads TGCAGCGTTGAAAAGACTAACACTGAAGCTTTCTTT. Protein: CSVEKTNTEAFF.

The V and J genes are TRBV18 and TRBJ2-4; D gene ambiguous. Germline CDR1 reads KGHSH; CDR2 reads LQKENI. The CDR3 totals 13 residues. Trimming took off 4 bases at V and 13 bases at J, with 17 bases between the two ends. CDR3 sequence reads: CASSLQSQNGQYF. The CDR3 nucleotides read TGTGCCAGCTCACTCCAGTCCCAAAATGGGCAGTACTTC.

In this sample, this clonotype turned up many times. The V gene is TRBV29-1, the J gene TRBJ1-2; possibly TRBD1 for D (5 bases). This CDR3 has 13 amino acids. Germline V gene data show CDR1 as SQVTM and CDR2 as ANQGSEA. Trimming took 7 bases from V and 4 from J, leaving 16 bases between them. Written as DNA, the CDR3 is TGCAGCGCTTACGGGGGGGATGGCTATGGCTACACCTTC. This encodes CSAYGGDGYGYTF. Based on the CDR3 plus reference TRBV29-1 and TRBJ1-2, the full variable domain is SAVISQKPSRDICQRGTSLTIQCQVDSQVTMMFWYRQQPGQSLTLIATANQGSEATYESGFVIDKFPISRPNLTFSTLTVSNMSPEDSSIYLCSAYGGDGYGYTFGSGTRLTVV.

This chain links TRBV2 with TRBJ2-3, with a tentative D call TRBD1 (5 bases). Trimming removed 7 bases at V and 9 bases at J, with 11 bases between. Germline V CDR1 and CDR2: SNHLY, FYNNEI. The length of the CDR3 is 11 residues. The CDR3 DNA reads as TGTGCCAGCACCCCAGGGTACACGCAGTATTTT. As protein: CASTPGYTQYF.

The chain employs TRBV9 and TRBJ2-5; D is undetermined. Germline CDR1 SGDLS, CDR2 YYNGEE. The ends were cut back, 4 bases at V and 3 bases at J, with 16 bases in the middle. CDR3 length: 15 residues. CDR3 coding DNA: TGTGCCAGCAGCCAGTCACCTAGTGCTAAAGAGACCCAGTACTTC. Translating gives CASSQSPSAKETQYF.

This clonotype was counted between two and nine times. The CDR3: CASSQSGTGELFF. In nucleotides, the CDR3 is TGTGCCAGCAGCCAGAGCGGAACCGGGGAGCTGTTTTTT. This rearrangement joins TRBV3-1 to TRBJ2-2; a possible D gene is TRBD2 (5 bases). CDR3 length equals 13 residues. The germline V gene has CDR1 LGHDT and CDR2 YNNKEL (reference sequence). V was clipped by 3 bases and J by 5 bases, with 7 bases between them.

V is TRBV30 and J is TRBJ2-1; no clear D. The CDR3 is 13 residues long. V lost 1 base, J lost 9 bases, and 13 bases lay in between. CDR1 is GTSNPN and CDR2 is SVGIG in the germline V gene (reference sequence). In DNA form, the CDR3 reads TGTGCCTGGAGTGACTCCTGGGGAAGTGAGCAGTTCTTC. Its protein product is CAWSDSWGSEQFF.

This clonotype came up a few times. One end of the junction does not line up with germline, which may come from a read error. The CDR3 loop is CACSPRQGMSYNEQFF. As DNA, the CDR3 is TGTGCCTGCAGCCCTCGACAGGGAATGTCGTACAATGAGCAGTTCTTC. The rearrangement uses TRBV12-3 or TRBV12-4 and TRBJ2-1, with 7 bases that match TRBD1. CDR3 length: 16 amino acids.

The chain joins TRBV10-3 to TRBJ2-7, with D tentatively TRBD2 (6 bases). V lost 10 bases to trimming and J lost 4 bases, with 23 bases between them. This CDR3 has 15 amino acids. Germline CDR1 and CDR2: ENHRY and SYGVKD. This CDR3 reads CATAHLGTDGYEQYF. The CDR3 nucleotides read TGTGCCACGGCCCACCTGGGGACTGATGGGTACGAGCAGTACTTC.

The CDR3 DNA reads TGCAGTGCTACTAGCGGGGGGGCCAATGAGCAGTTCTTC. It yields the protein CSATSGGANEQFF. The chain couples TRBV20-1 to TRBJ2-1; 12 positions match TRBD2. Looked up from germline, CDR1 is DFQATT and CDR2 is SNEGSKA (reference sequence). The CDR3 runs to 13 residues. Trimming at V came to 4 bases and at J to 6 bases, leaving 1 base not matched to a gene.